These T cell receptor beta chains were read from a single sample in a study of shared clonotypes between healthy human individuals. The method was immunoSEQ multiplex PCR; TCRdb's version includes in-frame clones alone and lacks a portion of them. The sample includes millions of clones, 95% of them seen just once. The sequenced sample consisted of naive CD4+ T cells sorted from blood. These receptors all come from a man in his late teens or twenties in good health. The CDR3 runs from the conserved cysteine through the conserved F or W. A D gene is named only where the DNA matches it firmly. A clone size is listed for some rows: how often the clone was seen (once, few, many), or a class if it is expanded.

>NA|TRBV4-3|TRBJ1-4|NA|15
CASSQDAGSNEKLFF
TGCGCCAGCAGCCAAGATGCGGGGTCCAATGAAAAACTGTTTTTT
>NA|TRBV30|TRBJ1-2|NA|13
CAWSTTGRNGYTF
TGTGCCTGGAGTACAACAGGGAGAAATGGCTACACCTTC
>NA|TRBV5-1|TRBJ2-6|NA|15
CASSLQGPGANVLTF
TGCGCCAGCAGCTTGCAGGGGCCCGGGGCCAACGTCCTGACTTTC
>NA|TRBV5-6|TRBJ1-5|NA|15
CASSLVGAGGQPQHF
TGTGCCAGCAGCTTGGTTGGGGCGGGTGGTCAGCCCCAGCATTTT
>NA|TRBV6-1|TRBJ1-2|TRBD1|12
CASMGQGPGYTF
TGTGCCAGCATGGGACAGGGTCCTGGCTACACCTTC
>NA|TRBV7-9|TRBJ2-3|NA|14
CASAPGGATDTQYF
TGTGCCTCAGCTCCGGGGGGCGCCACAGATACGCAGTATTTT
>NA|TRBV11-2|TRBJ1-2|NA|14
CASSLDRSYYGYTF
TGTGCCAGCAGCTTAGATAGGAGCTACTATGGCTACACCTTC
>NA|TRBV5-1|TRBJ2-3|NA|17
CASSPGNQPRGTDTQYF
TGCGCCAGCAGCCCGGGGAATCAACCAAGGGGCACAGATACGCAGTATTTT
>NA|TRBV5-1|TRBJ1-4|TRBD1|15
CASSLVTGINEKLFF
TGCGCCAGCAGCTTGGTGACAGGGATTAATGAAAAACTGTTTTTT
>NA|TRBV4-2|TRBJ2-1|TRBD2|16
CASSQVAGTTNNEQFF
TGTGCCAGCAGCCAAGTCGCCGGGACTACCAACAATGAGCAGTTCTTC
>NA|TRBV29-1|TRBJ2-1|NA|14
CSVSAAGRDNEQFF
TGCAGCGTTAGTGCGGCAGGTAGGGATAATGAGCAGTTCTTC
>many|TRBV29-1|TRBJ2-1|NA|12
CSVVRPVNEQFF
TGCAGCGTTGTTAGGCCTGTCAATGAGCAGTTCTTC
>few|TRBV18|TRBJ1-6|NA|15
CASSPQAVVDSPLHF
TGTGCCAGCTCACCACAGGCCGTAGTGGATTCCCCCCTCCACTTT
>once|TRBV5-5|TRBJ1-1|NA|12
CASSLTGYEAFF
TGTGCCAGCAGCTTGACGGGGTATGAAGCTTTCTTT
>NA|TRBV2|TRBJ2-7|NA|12
CASTTNSYEQYF
TGTGCCAGCACTACAAACAGCTACGAGCAGTACTTC
>NA|TRBV6-6|TRBJ1-6|NA|14
CASTLDSNNSPLHF
TGTGCCAGCACCTTGGACAGCAATAATTCACCCCTCCACTTT
>NA|TRBV28|TRBJ2-1|NA|16
CASSSPQGIYANEQFF
TGTGCCAGCAGCTCCCCCCAGGGTATATATGCGAATGAGCAGTTCTTC
>NA|TRBV25-1|TRBJ2-7|TRBD1|14
CASSEVDRGHEQYF
TGTGCCAGCAGTGAAGTTGACAGGGGCCACGAGCAGTACTTC
>NA|TRBV27|TRBJ1-2|NA|13
CASSFPGGYGYTF
TGTGCCAGCAGTTTCCCGGGTGGCTATGGCTACACCTTC
>NA|TRBV7-9|TRBJ1-1|TRBD1|16
CASSGTGAPPWTEAFF
TGTGCCAGCAGCGGGACAGGAGCGCCGCCATGGACTGAAGCTTTCTTT
>NA|TRBV7-9|TRBJ2-3|NA|15
CASSLGTPSTDTQYF
TGTGCCAGCAGCTTAGGGACTCCTAGCACAGATACGCAGTATTTT
>NA|TRBV7-9|TRBJ2-3|NA|13
CASSLPFPNVQYF
TGTGCCAGCAGCTTACCTTTCCCTAATGTGCAGTATTTT
>once|TRBV30|TRBJ1-2|NA|14
CAWDVAPHDYGYTF
TGTGCCTGGGACGTAGCTCCTCACGATTATGGCTACACCTTC
>NA|TRBV7-9|TRBJ2-5|NA|14
CASTQGGGQETQYF
TGTGCCAGCACCCAAGGGGGGGGGCAAGAGACCCAGTACTTC